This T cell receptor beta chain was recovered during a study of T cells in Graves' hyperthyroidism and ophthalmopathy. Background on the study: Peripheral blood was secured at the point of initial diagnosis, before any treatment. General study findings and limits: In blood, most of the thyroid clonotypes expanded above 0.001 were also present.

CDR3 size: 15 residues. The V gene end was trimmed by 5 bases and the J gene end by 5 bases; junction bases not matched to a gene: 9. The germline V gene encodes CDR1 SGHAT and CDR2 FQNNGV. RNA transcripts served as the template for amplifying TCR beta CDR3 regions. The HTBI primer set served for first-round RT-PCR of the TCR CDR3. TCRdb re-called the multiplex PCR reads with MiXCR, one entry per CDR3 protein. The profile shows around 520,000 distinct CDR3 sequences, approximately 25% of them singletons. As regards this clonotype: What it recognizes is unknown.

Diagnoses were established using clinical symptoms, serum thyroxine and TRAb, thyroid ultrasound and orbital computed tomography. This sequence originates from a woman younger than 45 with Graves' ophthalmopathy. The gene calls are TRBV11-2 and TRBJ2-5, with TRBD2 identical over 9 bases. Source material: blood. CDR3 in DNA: TGTGCCAGCAGCCTATTAGCGGGGGCGGGGGAGACCCAGTACTTC. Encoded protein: CASSLLAGAGETQYF.